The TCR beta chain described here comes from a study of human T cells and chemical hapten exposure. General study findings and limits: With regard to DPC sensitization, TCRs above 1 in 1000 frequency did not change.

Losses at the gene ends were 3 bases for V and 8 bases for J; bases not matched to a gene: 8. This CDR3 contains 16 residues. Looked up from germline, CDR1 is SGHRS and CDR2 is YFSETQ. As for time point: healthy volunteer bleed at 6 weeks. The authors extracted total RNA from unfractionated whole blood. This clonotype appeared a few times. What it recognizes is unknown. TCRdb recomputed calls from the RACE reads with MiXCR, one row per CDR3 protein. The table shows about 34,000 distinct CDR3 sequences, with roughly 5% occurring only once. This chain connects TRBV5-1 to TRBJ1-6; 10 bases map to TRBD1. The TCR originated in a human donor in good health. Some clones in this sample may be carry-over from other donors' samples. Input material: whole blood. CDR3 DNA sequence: TGCGCCAGCAGCTCCCAACCGGGACAGGGGTATTCACCCCTCCACTTT. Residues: CASSSQPGQGYSPLHF. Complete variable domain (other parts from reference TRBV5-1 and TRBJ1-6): KAGVTQTPRYLIKTRGQQVTLSCSPISGHRSVSWYQQTPGQGLQFLFEYFSETQRNKGNFPGRFSGRQFSNSRSEMNVSTLELGDSALYLCASSSQPGQGYSPLHFGNGTRLTVT.